This T cell receptor beta chain was documented in a study of T cells after posttransplantation cyclophosphamide. Losses at the gene ends were 4 bases for V and 8 bases for J; bases not matched to a gene: 6. Germline V gene lookup returns CDR1 MDHEN and CDR2 SYDVKM. This CDR3 has 14 amino acids. Here immunoSEQ multiplex PCR was the method, and the copy in TCRdb shows in-frame clones only, minus some. Of some 2,100 clones in the sample, 94% are singletons; the top ten hold 1.2% to 1.5%. The receptor comes from a woman in her fifties or sixties in good health, CMV-negative, and a related stem cell transplant donor. The chain links TRBV28 to TRBJ1-4; the match to TRBD1 covers 8 bases. The source material was naive CD8+ T cells sorted from PBMCs. The CDR3 region has the DNA TGTGCCAGCAGTTCAGGGGGCGAGGACGAAAAACTGTTTTTT. Protein sequence: CASSSGGEDEKLFF.